These 8 T cell receptor beta chains share one sample of origin, sequenced in a study of radiotherapy plus CTLA-4 blockade in lung cancer. Sequencing was performed with immunoSEQ multiplex PCR; in TCRdb, only in-frame clones are kept and a portion is missing. The table includes roughly 80,000 clones, roughly 79% detected once. The sequenced sample was peripheral blood, obtained from a patient treated with radiotherapy plus ipilimumab. These receptors were obtained from a human donor with non-small cell lung cancer who had a partial response to radiotherapy plus ipilimumab. Some clones in this sample may be carry-over from other donors' samples.

J is TRBJ1-1 and V is TRBV28; TRBD1 matches at 7 bases. Germline CDR1 reads MDHEN; CDR2 reads SYDVKM. The CDR3 consists of 16 residues. J lost 2 bases, V lost 5 bases, and 11 bases had no gene match. DNA of the CDR3: TGTGCCAGCAGTAACAGGGGAACGAGACTAAACACTGAAGCTTTCTTT. It yields the protein CASSNRGTRLNTEAFF.

The chain recombines TRBV5-5 with TRBJ1-6; D is undetermined. The CDR3 sequence is 14 residues long. Trimming removed 3 bases at V and 4 bases at J, with 8 bases between. Per the germline V gene, CDR1 is SGHKS and CDR2 is YYEKEE (reference sequence). CDR3 residues: CASSSRAYNSPLHF. CDR3 in DNA: TGTGCCAGCAGCTCGAGGGCTTATAATTCACCCCTCCACTTT.

This chain joins TRBV6-1 and TRBJ2-5; a weak D match, TRBD2 (7 bases). Trimming pared 8 bases from V and 5 bases from J, leaving 15 bases between. CDR3 length: 13 amino acids. Per the germline V gene, CDR1 is MNHNS and CDR2 is SASEGT. CDR3 sequence reads: CASGGGSSETQYF. The CDR3, as DNA: TGTGCCAGCGGGGGCGGGAGTTCGGAGACCCAGTACTTC.

The V and J genes are TRBV23-1 and TRBJ2-7, with 7 positions matching TRBD1. TRBV23-1 is flagged as an ORF with uncertain function. After removal of 3 bases from V and 6 bases from J, the junction contained 23 bases not matched to a gene. There are 19 residues in the CDR3. CDR3 nucleotide sequence: TGCGCCAGCAGTCACCCGGAGGAAGGCAGGGGGAAGAGGCGTTGCGAGCAGTACTTC. It yields the protein CASSHPEEGRGKRRCEQYF.

The gene calls are TRBV5-1 and TRBJ2-5; perhaps TRBD2 as D (6 bases). Trimming removed 3 bases at V and 5 bases at J, with 14 bases between. CDR1 and CDR2 (germline): SGHRS, YFSETQ. CDR3 length: 14 residues. CDR3 DNA: TGCGCCAGCAGCTCGGGGGTTGAAGTGGAGACCCAGTACTTC. This encodes CASSSGVEVETQYF.

The chain recombines TRBV7-2 with TRBJ2-5, with 8 bases aligning to TRBD2. TRBJ2-7 explains the end of the DNA better; the J call may be wrong. The CDR3 contains 15 residues. Per germline, CDR1 SGHTA and CDR2 FQGNSA. The CDR3 loop reads CASSTRAGGVDEQYF. The DNA of the CDR3 is TGTGCCAGCAGCACTAGGGCGGGGGGCGTCGACGAGCAGTACTTC.

This chain links TRBV6-5 with TRBJ1-6; the D gene is possibly TRBD1 (5 bases). The germline V gene encodes CDR1 MNHEY and CDR2 SVGAGI. This CDR3 is built from 15 residues. V lost 2 bases and J 4 bases, leaving 9 bases between the germline ends. In nucleotides, the CDR3 is TGTGCCAGCAGTTACGTGCGGGGGTATAATTCACCCCTCCACTTT. The encoded protein is CASSYVRGYNSPLHF.

The V and J genes are TRBV11-2 and TRBJ2-5, with a weak D call TRBD2 (7 bases). Germline V lookup: CDR1 SGHAT, CDR2 FQNNGV. The CDR3 extends over 13 amino acids. The germline V and J ends were trimmed by 5 bases and 5 bases, with 12 bases remaining between them. CDR3 bases: TGTGCCAGCAGCCGGGGGGCCAGTGAGACCCAGTACTTC. Its translation: CASSRGASETQYF.